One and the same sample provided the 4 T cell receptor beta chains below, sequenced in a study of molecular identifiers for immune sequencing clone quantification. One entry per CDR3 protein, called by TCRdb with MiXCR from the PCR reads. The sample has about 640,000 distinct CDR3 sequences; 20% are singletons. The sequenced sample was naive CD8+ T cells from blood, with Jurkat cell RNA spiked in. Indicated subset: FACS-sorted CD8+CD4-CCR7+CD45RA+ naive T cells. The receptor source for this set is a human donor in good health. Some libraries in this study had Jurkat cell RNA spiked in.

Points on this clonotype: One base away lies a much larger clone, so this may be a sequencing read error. The CDR3 loop is CASSHLEGRDHSTDTQYF. DNA for the CDR3: TGTGCCAGCAGTCATCTCGAGGGAAGGGACCATAGCACAGATACGCAGTATTTT. V usage is TRBV6-2 or TRBV6-3 and J usage is TRBJ2-3, with D perhaps matching TRBD1 or TRBD2 (5 bases each). CDR1 and CDR2 from the germline V gene are MNHEY and SVGEGT. Trimming removed 5 bases from V and 0 bases from J, with 21 bases in between. CDR3 size: 18 residues.

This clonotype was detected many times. Here the CDR3 DNA reads TGCGCCAGCAGGTTCGGACAGGGGACCGGGGAGCTGTTTTTT. Its translation: CASRFGQGTGELFF. J is TRBJ2-2 and V is TRBV4-1, with 9 bases identical to TRBD1. Per the germline V gene, CDR1 is MGHRA and CDR2 is YSYEKL. The CDR3 is made up of 14 amino acids. After removal of 6 bases from V and 5 bases from J, the junction contained 4 bases not matched to a gene.

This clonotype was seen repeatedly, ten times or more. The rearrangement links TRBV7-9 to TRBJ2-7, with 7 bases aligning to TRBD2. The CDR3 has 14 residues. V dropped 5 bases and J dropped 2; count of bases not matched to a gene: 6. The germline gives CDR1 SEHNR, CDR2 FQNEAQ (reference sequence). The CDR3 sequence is CASSQAGEAYEQYF. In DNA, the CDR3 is TGTGCCAGCAGCCAGGCGGGAGAGGCCTACGAGCAGTACTTC.

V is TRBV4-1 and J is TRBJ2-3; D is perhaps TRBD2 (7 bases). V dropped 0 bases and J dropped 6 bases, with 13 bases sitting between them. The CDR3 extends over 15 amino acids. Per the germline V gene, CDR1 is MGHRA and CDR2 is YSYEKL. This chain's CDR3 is CASSQDRGAGDTQYF. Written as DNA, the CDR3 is TGCGCCAGCAGCCAAGACCGGGGGGCGGGGGATACGCAGTATTTT.